These 15 T cell receptor beta chains share one sample of origin, sequenced in a study of identical twins (dated by TCRdb to 2016 to 2017). Libraries were prepared through 5' RACE. Sequenced using an Illumina HiSeq 2000. The public reads were reanalyzed by TCRdb: fastp trimming at Q25, MiXCR alignment, in-frame beta chains only. A single entry per CDR3 protein holds the most common genes and DNA from its merged rows. For this sample there are roughly 1.6 million distinct CDR3 sequences; around 29% appear just once. The top ten constitute over 0.25% of the sample. The sample consisted of cord blood. Every receptor here comes from a newborn girl in good health.

This chain links TRBV13 with TRBJ2-1; 7 bases fit TRBD2. V lost 0 bases to trimming and J lost 4 bases; unmatched junction nucleotides: 6. CDR1 is PRHDT, CDR2 FYEKMQ, per germline (reference sequence). CDR3 length: 16 amino acids. CDR3 coding DNA: TGTGCCAGCAGCTTAGGCTGGGGCGGGGGTTACAATGAGCAGTTCTTC. Its protein product is CASSLGWGGGYNEQFF.

This clonotype showed up just a few times. This chain joins TRBV13 and TRBJ2-1; 12 bases agree with TRBD2. Germline assignment: CDR1 PRHDT and CDR2 FYEKMQ (reference sequence). There are 15 residues in the CDR3. The V segment lost 4 bases and the J segment 8 bases; nucleotides outside the gene matches: 6. CDR3 in amino acids: CASSSMRLAGDEQFF. In nucleotides, the CDR3 is TGTGCCAGCAGCTCGATGAGACTAGCGGGGGATGAGCAGTTCTTC.

This clonotype was picked up a small number of times. The V call is TRBV3-1, the J call TRBJ1-6; TRBD1 matches 7 bases. Germline V gene data show CDR1 as LGHDT and CDR2 as YNNKEL (reference sequence). Trimming at V came to 4 bases and at J to 1 base, leaving 4 bases not matched to a gene. The length of the CDR3 is 16 residues. The DNA of the CDR3 is TGTGCCAGCAGCCCGGTGACAGGGTCCTATAATTCACCCCTCCACTTT. This gives the protein CASSPVTGSYNSPLHF.

This clonotype showed up just a few times. The chain employs TRBV24-1 and TRBJ2-2; D is perhaps TRBD1 (6 bases). Germline CDR1 is KGHDR and CDR2 is SFDVKD. The CDR3 contains 16 residues. V lost 3 bases, J lost 5 bases, and 15 bases lay in between. The CDR3 region is CATSDGRTGWTGELFF. The CDR3 nucleotides read TGTGCCACCAGTGATGGAAGAACAGGGTGGACCGGGGAGCTGTTTTTT.

This clonotype turned up a few times. The chain recombines TRBV20-1 with TRBJ2-4; no clear D gene. The CDR3 is made up of 13 amino acids. The V gene lost 3 bases and the J gene lost 4 bases, with 10 bases spanning the gap. Germline CDR1 DFQATT, CDR2 SNEGSKA (reference sequence). CDR3 in DNA: TGCAGTGCTAGGCGCATCGGGAAAAACATTCAGTACTTC. Amino acid sequence: CSARRIGKNIQYF.

This clonotype was counted a few times. The V call is TRBV29-1, the J call TRBJ2-1; D gene uncertain. The CDR3 length is 16 residues. The V gene's germline CDR1 is SQVTM and CDR2 ANQGSEA. The V end was cut by 0 bases, the J end by 3 bases, with 15 bases between. CDR3 sequence (DNA): TGCAGCGTTGAAGATTTTGGCGTAGTAAGCTACAATGAGCAGTTCTTC. It specifies CSVEDFGVVSYNEQFF.

As to this clonotype: One end of the junction fails to match germline, which may point to a read error. V is TRBV5-6 and J is TRBJ2-4, with D hard to call. The J call is in doubt because the DNA end fits TRBJ2-7 better. The CDR3 runs to 14 residues. Germline CDR1 and CDR2: SGHDT and YYEEEE. CDR3 amino acids: CANSLGPRSYEQYF. The CDR3 DNA reads TGTGCCAACAGCTTGGGTCCGCGGTCCTACGAGCAGTACTTC.

The chain joins TRBV27 to TRBJ2-5; a weak D match, TRBD1 (6 bases). This CDR3 contains 13 residues. In germline, CDR1 is MNHEY, CDR2 SMNVEV (reference sequence). V was shortened by 6 bases and J by 5 bases, with 13 bases between the two germline ends. CDR3 amino acids: CASRSPGVETQYF. CDR3 DNA: TGTGCCAGCAGGTCACCAGGGGTTGAGACCCAGTACTTC.

The V call is TRBV12-3 or TRBV12-4, the J call TRBJ1-5, with 8 bases fitting TRBD1. V was pared by 6 bases and J by 7 bases, with 5 bases of the junction left unmatched. The CDR3 is 13 amino acids. CDR3 sequence (DNA): TGTGCCAGCAGGAACAGGGGGTCGCAGCCCCAGCATTTT. It codes for CASRNRGSQPQHF.

The V call is TRBV28, the J call TRBJ2-7; a weak D match, TRBD2 (5 bases). With 11 bases removed from V and 2 bases from J, the gap between germline ends came to 28 bases. The germline V gene has CDR1 MDHEN and CDR2 SYDVKM. The CDR3 spans 17 residues. CDR3 region: CAASAGQVASRAYEQYF. CDR3 sequence (DNA): TGTGCCGCTTCTGCTGGGCAGGTCGCATCGCGGGCCTACGAGCAGTACTTC.

This clonotype has only a few counts. The CDR3 DNA is TGCAGTGCTCCCGGGACTAGAGTTTCTACGCAGTATTTT. Amino acid sequence: CSAPGTRVSTQYF. This chain links TRBV20-1 with TRBJ2-3, with TRBD2 matching 8 bases. From germline, CDR1 is DFQATT and CDR2 SNEGSKA (reference sequence). The CDR3 covers 13 residues. Trimming removed 5 bases from V and 8 bases from J; junction bases left unmatched: 9.

This clonotype was observed a handful of times. The chain couples TRBV28 to TRBJ1-1; 8 bases map to TRBD1. The V and J ends lost 4 bases and 5 bases, in that order; junction bases with no gene match: 12. Germline V gives CDR1 MDHEN, CDR2 SYDVKM. The CDR3 contains 16 residues. The CDR3 region has the DNA TGTGCCAGCAGTTCTGACAGGGGCTATTTAATGACTGAAGCTTTCTTT. Protein: CASSSDRGYLMTEAFF.

The chain joins TRBV9 to TRBJ2-5; D not certain. The V end was cut by 0 bases, the J end by 4 bases, with 13 bases between. There are 15 residues in the CDR3. CDR1 and CDR2 (germline): SGDLS, YYNGEE. The DNA of the CDR3 is TGTGCCAGCAGCGTAGGAGTGACTTCCCGAGAGACCCAGTACTTC. It translates to CASSVGVTSRETQYF.

This chain links TRBV12-3 or TRBV12-4 with TRBJ2-1; perhaps TRBD2 as D (5 bases). V dropped 2 bases and J dropped 6 bases, with 11 bases sitting between them. This CDR3 region has 14 residues. The CDR3 nucleotides are TGTGCCAGCAGTTTAACTAGACCCCCCAATGAGCAGTTCTTC. Its translation is CASSLTRPPNEQFF.

This clonotype has more than one count but fewer than ten. This chain uses TRBV4-2 with TRBJ2-3; 8 nucleotides align to TRBD2. Unmatched junction bases numbered 11, after V lost 1 base and J lost 5 bases. This CDR3 region has 17 residues. Germline V lookup: CDR1 LGHNA, CDR2 YNFKEQ. CDR3 in amino acids: CASSQVWSGGREDTQYF. The CDR3 DNA reads as TGTGCCAGCAGCCAAGTATGGTCGGGGGGGCGAGAAGATACGCAGTATTTT.